This T cell receptor beta chain is drawn from a study of T cell responses to AZD1222 COVID-19 vaccine. Regarding the study as a whole: Every sample of the repertoires postdated the peak T cell response. Donors skewed white British and female; clonal diversity was possibly underestimated.

As concerns this clone: What it binds is not known.

Some clones are missing from TCRdb's copy, which holds only in-frame ones; the method was immunoSEQ multiplex PCR. The sample lists some 69,000 clones; around 80% were seen once. The receptor's source is an adult who received the AZD1222 COVID-19 vaccine. The specimen comprised peripheral blood, sampled 28 days after the second AZD1222 dose.

This chain's CDR3 is CASSPWGHYTEAFF. DNA for the CDR3: TGTGCCAGCTCACCATGGGGGCATTACACTGAAGCTTTCTTT. This chain uses TRBV18 with TRBJ1-1, with D tentatively TRBD1 (6 bases). The CDR3 has 14 residues. The germline CDR1 and CDR2 sequences are KGHSH and LQKENI. V was trimmed by 2 bases and J by 3 bases, leaving 10 bases between them.